This T cell receptor beta chain was retrieved from a study of early T cells in non-severe SARS-CoV-2 infection. Via MiXCR, TCRdb re-called the 5' RACE reads, giving one row per CDR3 protein. Seen here are roughly 28,000 distinct CDR3 sequences, over 4% observed once, and the top ten hold approximately 2.4%. CDR1 and CDR2 (germline): MRHNA, SNTAGT. This CDR3 is built from 13 residues. Trimming cost V 5 bases and J 8 bases; bases outside gene matches: 4. Source material: whole blood. This clonotype was obtained from an adult who was a healthcare worker with PCR-confirmed SARS-CoV-2 infection or an uninfected control (not recorded which). The rearrangement links TRBV6-4 to TRBJ2-4; 9 bases fit TRBD2. CDR3 DNA sequence: TGTGCCAGCAGTCTAGGCGGGGGGGACATTCAGTACTTC. It translates to CASSLGGGDIQYF.